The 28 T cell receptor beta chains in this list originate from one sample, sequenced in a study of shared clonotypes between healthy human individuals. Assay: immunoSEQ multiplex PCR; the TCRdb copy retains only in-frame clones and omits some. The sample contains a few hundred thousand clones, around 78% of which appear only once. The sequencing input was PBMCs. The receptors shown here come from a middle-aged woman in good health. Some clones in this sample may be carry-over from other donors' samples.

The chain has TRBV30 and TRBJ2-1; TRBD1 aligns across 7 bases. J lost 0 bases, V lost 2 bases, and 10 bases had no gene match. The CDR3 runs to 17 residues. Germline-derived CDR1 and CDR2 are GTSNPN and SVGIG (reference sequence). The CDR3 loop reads CAWSPSRTGNSYNEQFF. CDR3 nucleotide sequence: TGTGCCTGGAGTCCTTCCCGGACAGGTAACTCCTACAATGAGCAGTTCTTC.

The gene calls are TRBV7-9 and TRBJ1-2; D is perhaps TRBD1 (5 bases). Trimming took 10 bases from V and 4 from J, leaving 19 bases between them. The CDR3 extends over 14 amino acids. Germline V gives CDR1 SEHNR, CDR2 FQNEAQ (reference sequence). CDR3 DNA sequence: TGTGCCACTGACCGGTGGGGCATCCTCTATGGCTACACCTTC. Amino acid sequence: CATDRWGILYGYTF. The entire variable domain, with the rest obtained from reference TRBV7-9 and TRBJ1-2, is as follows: DTGVSQNPRHKITKRGQNVTFRCDPISEHNRLYWYRQTLGQGPEFLTYFQNEAQLEKSRLLSDRFSAERPKGSFSTLEIQRTEQGDSAMYLCATDRWGILYGYTFGSGTRLTVV.

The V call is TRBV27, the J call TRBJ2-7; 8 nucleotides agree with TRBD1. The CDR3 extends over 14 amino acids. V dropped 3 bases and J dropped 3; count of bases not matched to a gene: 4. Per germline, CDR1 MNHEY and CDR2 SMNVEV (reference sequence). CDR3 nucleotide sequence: TGTGCCAGCAGTTTGGACAGGGATGGCTACGAGCAGTACTTC. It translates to CASSLDRDGYEQYF.

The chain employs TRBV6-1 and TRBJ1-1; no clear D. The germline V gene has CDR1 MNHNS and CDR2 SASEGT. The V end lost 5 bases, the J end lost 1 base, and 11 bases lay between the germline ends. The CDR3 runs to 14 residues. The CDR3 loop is CASSLSSTNTEAFF. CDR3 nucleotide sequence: TGTGCCAGCAGTTTATCCAGCACGAACACTGAAGCTTTCTTT.

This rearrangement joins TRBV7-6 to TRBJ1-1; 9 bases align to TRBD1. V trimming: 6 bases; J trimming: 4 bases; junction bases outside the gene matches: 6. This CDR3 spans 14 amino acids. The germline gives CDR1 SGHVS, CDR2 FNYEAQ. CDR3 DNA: TGTGCCAGCAGTCCCGGGACAGGGATCACTGAAGCTTTCTTT. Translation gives CASSPGTGITEAFF.

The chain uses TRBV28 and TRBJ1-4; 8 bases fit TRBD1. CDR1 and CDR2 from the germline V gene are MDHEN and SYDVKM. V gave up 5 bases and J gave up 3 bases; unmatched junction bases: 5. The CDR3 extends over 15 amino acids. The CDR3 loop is CASSPPQGANEKLFF. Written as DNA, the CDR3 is TGTGCCAGCAGTCCGCCACAGGGGGCTAATGAAAAACTGTTTTTT.

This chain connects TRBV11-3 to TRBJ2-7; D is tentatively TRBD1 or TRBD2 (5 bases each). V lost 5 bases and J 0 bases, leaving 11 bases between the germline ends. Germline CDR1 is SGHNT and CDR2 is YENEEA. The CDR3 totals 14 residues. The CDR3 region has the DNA TGTGCCAGCAGCCCGGGACGGAACTCCTACGAGCAGTACTTC. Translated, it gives CASSPGRNSYEQYF.

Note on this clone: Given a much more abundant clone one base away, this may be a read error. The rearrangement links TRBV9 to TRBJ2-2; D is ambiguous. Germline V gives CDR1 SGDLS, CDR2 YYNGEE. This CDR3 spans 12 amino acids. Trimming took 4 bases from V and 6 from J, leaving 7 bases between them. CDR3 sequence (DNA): TGTGCCAGCAGCTCCCACGCCGGGGAGCTGTTTTTT. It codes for CASSSHAGELFF.

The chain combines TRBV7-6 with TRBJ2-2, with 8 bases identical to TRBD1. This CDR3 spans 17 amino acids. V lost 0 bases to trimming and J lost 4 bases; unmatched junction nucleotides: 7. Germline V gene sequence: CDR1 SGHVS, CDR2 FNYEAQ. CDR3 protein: CASSLAVAGGFTGELFF. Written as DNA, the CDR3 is TGTGCCAGCAGCTTAGCGGTTGCAGGGGGCTTCACCGGGGAGCTGTTTTTT.

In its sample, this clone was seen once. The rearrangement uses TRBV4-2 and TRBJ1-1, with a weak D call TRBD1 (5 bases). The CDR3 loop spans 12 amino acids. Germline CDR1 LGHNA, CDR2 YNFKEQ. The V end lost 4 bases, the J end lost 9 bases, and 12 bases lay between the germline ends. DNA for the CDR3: TGTGCCAGCAGCCCTAGCCGGGACCAAGCTTTCTTT. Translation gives CASSPSRDQAFF.

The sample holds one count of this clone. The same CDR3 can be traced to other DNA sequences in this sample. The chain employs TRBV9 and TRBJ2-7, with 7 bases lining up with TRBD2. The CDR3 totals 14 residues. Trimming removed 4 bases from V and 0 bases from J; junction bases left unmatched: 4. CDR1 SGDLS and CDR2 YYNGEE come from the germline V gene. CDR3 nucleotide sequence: TGTGCCAGCAGCCCTCGGGACTACTCCTACGAGCAGTACTTC. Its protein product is CASSPRDYSYEQYF.

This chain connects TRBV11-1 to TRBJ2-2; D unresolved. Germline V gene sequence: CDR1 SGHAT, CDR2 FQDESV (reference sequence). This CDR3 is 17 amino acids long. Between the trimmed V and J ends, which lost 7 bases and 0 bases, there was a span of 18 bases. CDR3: CASTALYGDSNTGELFF. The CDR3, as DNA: TGTGCCAGCACGGCGTTGTATGGGGATTCGAACACCGGGGAGCTGTTTTTT. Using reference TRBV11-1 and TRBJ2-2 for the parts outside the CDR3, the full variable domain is EAEVAQSPRYKITEKSQAVAFWCDPISGHATLYWYRQILGQGPELLVQFQDESVVDDSQLPKDRFSAERLKGVDSTLKIQPAELGDSAMYLCASTALYGDSNTGELFFGEGSRLTVL.

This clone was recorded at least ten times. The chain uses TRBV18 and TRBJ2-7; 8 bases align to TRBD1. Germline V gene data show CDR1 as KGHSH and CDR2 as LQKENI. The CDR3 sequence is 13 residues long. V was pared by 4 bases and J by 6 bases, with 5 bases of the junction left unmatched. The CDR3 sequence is CASSQDRVSEQYF. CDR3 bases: TGTGCCAGCTCACAGGACAGGGTGAGCGAGCAGTACTTC.

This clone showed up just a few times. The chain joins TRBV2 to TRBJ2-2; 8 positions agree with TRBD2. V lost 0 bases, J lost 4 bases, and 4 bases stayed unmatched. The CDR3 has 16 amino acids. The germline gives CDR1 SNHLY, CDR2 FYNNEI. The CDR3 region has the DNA TGTGCCAGCAGTGAAGCTCCAGCGGGAGTCACCGGGGAGCTGTTTTTT. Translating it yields CASSEAPAGVTGELFF.

CDR3 amino acids: CASSAGYQPQHF. CDR3 DNA: TGTGCCAGCAGTGCAGGTTATCAGCCCCAGCATTTT. The chain employs TRBV2 and TRBJ1-5; D gene uncertain. This CDR3 has 12 amino acids. CDR1 is SNHLY, CDR2 FYNNEI, per germline. V lost 4 bases, J lost 5 bases, and 6 bases lay in between.

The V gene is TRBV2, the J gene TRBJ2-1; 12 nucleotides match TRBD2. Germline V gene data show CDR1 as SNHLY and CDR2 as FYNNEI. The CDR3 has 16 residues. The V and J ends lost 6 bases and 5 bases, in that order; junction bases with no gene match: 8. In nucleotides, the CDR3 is TGTGCCAGCAGCCCCGTCCGACTAGCGGGAGACAATGAGCAGTTCTTC. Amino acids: CASSPVRLAGDNEQFF.

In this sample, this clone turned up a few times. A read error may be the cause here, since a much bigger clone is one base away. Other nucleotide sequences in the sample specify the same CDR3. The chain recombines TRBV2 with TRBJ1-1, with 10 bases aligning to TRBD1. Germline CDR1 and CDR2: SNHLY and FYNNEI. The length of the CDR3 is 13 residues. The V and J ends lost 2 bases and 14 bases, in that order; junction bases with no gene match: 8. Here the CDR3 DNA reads TGTGCCAGCAGTGAATTGGGACAGGGGATGGCCTTCTTT. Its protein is CASSELGQGMAFF.

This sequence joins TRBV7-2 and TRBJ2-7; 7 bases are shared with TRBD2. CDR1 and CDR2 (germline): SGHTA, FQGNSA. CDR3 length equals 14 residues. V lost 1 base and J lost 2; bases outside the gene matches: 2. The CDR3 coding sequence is TGTGCCAGCAGCTTAGACGCGGGGGCCTACGAGCAGTACTTC. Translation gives CASSLDAGAYEQYF.

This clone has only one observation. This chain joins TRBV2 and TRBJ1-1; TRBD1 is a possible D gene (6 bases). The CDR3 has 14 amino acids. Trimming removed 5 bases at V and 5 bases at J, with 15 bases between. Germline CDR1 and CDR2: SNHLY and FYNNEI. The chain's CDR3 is CASSTSGGQTEAFF. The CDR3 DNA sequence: TGTGCCAGCAGTACGTCTGGGGGGCAGACTGAAGCTTTCTTT.

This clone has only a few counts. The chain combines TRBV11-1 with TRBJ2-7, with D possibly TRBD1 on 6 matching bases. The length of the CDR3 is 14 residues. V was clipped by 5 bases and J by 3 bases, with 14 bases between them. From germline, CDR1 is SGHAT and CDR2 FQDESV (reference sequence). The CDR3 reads CASSPRTEFYEQYF. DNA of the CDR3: TGTGCCAGCAGCCCCCGGACAGAATTCTACGAGCAGTACTTC.

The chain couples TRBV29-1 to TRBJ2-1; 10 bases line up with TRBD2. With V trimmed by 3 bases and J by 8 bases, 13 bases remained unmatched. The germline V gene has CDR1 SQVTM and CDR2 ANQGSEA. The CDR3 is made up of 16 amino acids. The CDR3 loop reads CSVDGAGLAGVDEQFF. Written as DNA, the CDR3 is TGCAGCGTTGATGGGGCGGGGCTAGCGGGAGTGGATGAGCAGTTCTTC.

The CDR3 DNA sequence: TGTGCCAGCAGCTTCCCCAGGGGCGAGAGGGGCAATGAGCAGTTCTTC. Protein product: CASSFPRGERGNEQFF. This sequence joins TRBV7-9 and TRBJ2-1; perhaps TRBD1 as D (6 bases). The ends were cut back, 3 bases at V and 6 bases at J, with 18 bases in the middle. The CDR3 extends over 16 amino acids. Germline V gives CDR1 SEHNR, CDR2 FQNEAQ (reference sequence).

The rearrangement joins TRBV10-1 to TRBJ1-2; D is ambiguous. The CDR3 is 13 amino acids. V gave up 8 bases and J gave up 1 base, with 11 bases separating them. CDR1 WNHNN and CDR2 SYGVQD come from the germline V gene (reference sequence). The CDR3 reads CASRRRDNYGYTF. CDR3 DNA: TGCGCCAGCCGAAGACGGGATAACTATGGCTACACCTTC.

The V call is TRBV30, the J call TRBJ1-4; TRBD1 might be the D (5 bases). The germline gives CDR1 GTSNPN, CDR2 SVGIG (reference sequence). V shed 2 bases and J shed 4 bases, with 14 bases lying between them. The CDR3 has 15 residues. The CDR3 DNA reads TGTGCCTGGAGTAAGGACAAGCTCTTTAATGAAAAACTGTTTTTT. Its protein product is CAWSKDKLFNEKLFF.

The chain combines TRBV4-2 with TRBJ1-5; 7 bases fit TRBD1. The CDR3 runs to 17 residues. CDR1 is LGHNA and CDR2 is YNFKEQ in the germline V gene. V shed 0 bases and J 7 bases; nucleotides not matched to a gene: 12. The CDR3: CASSQDLTGNNEQPQHF. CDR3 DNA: TGTGCCAGCAGCCAAGACTTGACAGGGAATAACGAACAGCCCCAGCATTTT.

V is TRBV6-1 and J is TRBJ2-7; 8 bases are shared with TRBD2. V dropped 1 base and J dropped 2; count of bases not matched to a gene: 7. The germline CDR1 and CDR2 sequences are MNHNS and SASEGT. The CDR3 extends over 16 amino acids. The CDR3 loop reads CASSEDERELTYEQYF. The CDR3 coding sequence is TGTGCCAGCAGTGAAGACGAGCGGGAGTTAACCTACGAGCAGTACTTC.

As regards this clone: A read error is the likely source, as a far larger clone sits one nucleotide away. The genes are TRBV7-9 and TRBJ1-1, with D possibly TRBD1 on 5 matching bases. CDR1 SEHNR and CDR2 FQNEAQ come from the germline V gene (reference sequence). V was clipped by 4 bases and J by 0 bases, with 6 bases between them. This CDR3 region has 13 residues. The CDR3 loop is CASSSQVNTEAFF. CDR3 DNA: TGTGCCAGCAGCTCACAGGTGAACACTGAAGCTTTCTTT.

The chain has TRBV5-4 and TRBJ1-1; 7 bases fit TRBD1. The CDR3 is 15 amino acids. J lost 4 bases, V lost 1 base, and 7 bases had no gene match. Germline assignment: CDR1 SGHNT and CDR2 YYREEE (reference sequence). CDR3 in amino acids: CASSLLPGGGTEAFF. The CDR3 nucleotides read TGTGCCAGCAGCTTGCTCCCAGGGGGGGGCACTGAAGCTTTCTTT.